Reported below is one TCR beta chain. The J segment lost 11 bases and the V segment lost 2 bases, leaving 15 bases of the junction unmatched. This CDR3 contains 16 residues. CDR1 is KGHSH, CDR2 LQKENI, per germline. Each sorted subset replicate got 200 ng genomic DNA, tens of thousands of genomes. The protocol was immunoSEQ multiplex PCR, while the TCRdb copy is restricted to in-frame clones and leaves out a portion. This sample has approximately 1,000,000 clones, with 70% to 80% found just once. This specimen comes from a study of shared clonotypes between healthy human individuals. Recent acute infections and vaccinations were absent in the healthy HIV-negative adult donors.

Material: memory CD4+ T cells from PBMCs. The subset denotes: CD45RA-negative fraction. The clonotype originates from a man younger than 35 in good health. Some clones in this sample may be carry-over from other donors' samples. V and J are TRBV18 and TRBJ2-1; 7 nucleotides match TRBD2. The CDR3 here is CASSPAERGGSIKQFF. Written as DNA, the CDR3 is TGTGCCAGCTCACCAGCTGAGCGGGGAGGAAGCATTAAGCAGTTCTTC.